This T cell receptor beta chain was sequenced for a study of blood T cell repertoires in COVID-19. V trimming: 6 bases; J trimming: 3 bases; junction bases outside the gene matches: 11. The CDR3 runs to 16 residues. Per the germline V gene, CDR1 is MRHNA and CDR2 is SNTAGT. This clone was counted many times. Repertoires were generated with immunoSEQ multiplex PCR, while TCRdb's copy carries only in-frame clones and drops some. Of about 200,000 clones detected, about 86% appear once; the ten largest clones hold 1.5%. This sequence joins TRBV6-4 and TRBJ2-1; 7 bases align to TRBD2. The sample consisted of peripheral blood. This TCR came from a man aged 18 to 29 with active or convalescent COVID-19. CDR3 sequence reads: CASRPEAGVGYNEQFF. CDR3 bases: TGTGCCAGCAGACCTGAGGCGGGAGTCGGCTACAATGAGCAGTTCTTC.